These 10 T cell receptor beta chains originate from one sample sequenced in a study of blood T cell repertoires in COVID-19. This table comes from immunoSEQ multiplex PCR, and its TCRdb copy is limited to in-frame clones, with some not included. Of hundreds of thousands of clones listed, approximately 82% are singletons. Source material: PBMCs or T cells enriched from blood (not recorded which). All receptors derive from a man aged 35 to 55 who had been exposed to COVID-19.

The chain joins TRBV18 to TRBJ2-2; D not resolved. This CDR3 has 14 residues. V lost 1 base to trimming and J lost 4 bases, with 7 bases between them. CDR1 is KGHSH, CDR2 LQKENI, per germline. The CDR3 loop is CASSPLLATGELFF. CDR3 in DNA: TGTGCCAGCTCACCACTGTTAGCCACCGGGGAGCTGTTTTTT.

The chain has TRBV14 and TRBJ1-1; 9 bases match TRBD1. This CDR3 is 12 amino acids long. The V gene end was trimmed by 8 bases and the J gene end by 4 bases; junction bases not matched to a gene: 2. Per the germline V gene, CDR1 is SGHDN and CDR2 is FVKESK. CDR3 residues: CASEGQGTEAFF. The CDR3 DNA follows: TGTGCCAGCGAGGGACAGGGCACTGAAGCTTTCTTT.

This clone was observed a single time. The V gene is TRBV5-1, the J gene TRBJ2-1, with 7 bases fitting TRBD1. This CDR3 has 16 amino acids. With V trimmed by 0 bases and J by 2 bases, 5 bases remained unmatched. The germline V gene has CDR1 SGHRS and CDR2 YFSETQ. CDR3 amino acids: CASSLAPGTAYNEQFF. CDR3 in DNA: TGCGCCAGCAGCTTGGCTCCCGGGACAGCCTACAATGAGCAGTTCTTC.

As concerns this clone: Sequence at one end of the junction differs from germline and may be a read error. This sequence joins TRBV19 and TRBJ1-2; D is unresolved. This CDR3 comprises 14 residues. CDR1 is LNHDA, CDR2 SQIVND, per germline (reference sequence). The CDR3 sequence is CASSRYSEAYGYTF. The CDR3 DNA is TGTGCCAGCAGTAGGTATTCAGAGGCCTATGGCTACACCTTC.

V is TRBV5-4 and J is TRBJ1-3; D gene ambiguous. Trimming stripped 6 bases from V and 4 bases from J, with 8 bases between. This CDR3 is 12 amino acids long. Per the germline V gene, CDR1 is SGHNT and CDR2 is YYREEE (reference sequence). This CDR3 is CASNSPGNTIYF. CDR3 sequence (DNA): TGTGCCAGCAACTCCCCAGGAAACACCATATATTTT.

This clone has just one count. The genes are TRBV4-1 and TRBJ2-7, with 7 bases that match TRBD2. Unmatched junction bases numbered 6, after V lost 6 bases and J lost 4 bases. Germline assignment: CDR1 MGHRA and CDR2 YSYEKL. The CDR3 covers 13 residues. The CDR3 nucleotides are TGCGCCAGCAGTCTAGCGGAGCGATACGAGCAGTACTTC. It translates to CASSLAERYEQYF.

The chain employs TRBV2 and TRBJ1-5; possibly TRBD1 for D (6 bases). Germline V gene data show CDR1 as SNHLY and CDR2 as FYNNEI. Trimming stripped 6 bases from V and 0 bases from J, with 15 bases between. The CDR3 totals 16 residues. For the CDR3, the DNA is TGTGCCAGCAGAGCCGGGACATCTAATAGCAATCAGCCCCAGCATTTT. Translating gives CASRAGTSNSNQPQHF.

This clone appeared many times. The CDR3 DNA reads TGTGCCAGTAGTTTAATTGGCTACACCTTC. Encoded protein: CASSLIGYTF. This sequence joins TRBV19 and TRBJ1-2; D is unresolved. CDR3 length equals 10 residues. Germline CDR1 reads LNHDA; CDR2 reads SQIVND (reference sequence). Deletions cut 5 bases from V and 7 bases from J, with 5 bases between.

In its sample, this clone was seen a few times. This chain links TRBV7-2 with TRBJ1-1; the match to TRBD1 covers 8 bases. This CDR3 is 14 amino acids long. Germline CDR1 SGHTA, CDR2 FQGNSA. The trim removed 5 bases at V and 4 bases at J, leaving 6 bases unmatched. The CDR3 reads CASSVQGVGTEAFF. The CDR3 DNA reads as TGTGCCAGCAGCGTACAGGGGGTGGGCACTGAAGCTTTCTTT. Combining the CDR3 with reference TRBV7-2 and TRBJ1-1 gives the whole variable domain GAGVSQSPSNKVTEKGKDVELRCDPISGHTALYWYRQSLGQGLEFLIYFQGNSAPDKSGLPSDRFSAERTGGSVSTLTIQRTQQEDSAVYLCASSVQGVGTEAFFGQGTRLTVV.

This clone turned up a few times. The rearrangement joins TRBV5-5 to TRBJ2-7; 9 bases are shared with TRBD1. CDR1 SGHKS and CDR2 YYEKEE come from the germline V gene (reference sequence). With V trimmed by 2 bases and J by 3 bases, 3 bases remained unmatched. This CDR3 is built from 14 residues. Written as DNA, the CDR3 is TGTGCCAGCAGCTTCCGGGACAGGGACTACGAGCAGTACTTC. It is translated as CASSFRDRDYEQYF.